This entry lists 10 T cell receptor beta chains sequenced from one sample in a study of T cell responses to AZD1222 COVID-19 vaccine. Clones were read by immunoSEQ multiplex PCR, and TCRdb kept only the in-frame ones, dropping some. This sample carries 86,000 or so clones, 88% of them seen once, and the ten largest clones take about 7%. The sample in question was peripheral blood, obtained 28 days after the second AZD1222 dose. The receptors derive from an adult who received the AZD1222 COVID-19 vaccine.

The chain carries TRBV4-1 and TRBJ1-5, with D unclear. The CDR3 spans 16 residues. Trimming stripped 0 bases from V and 4 bases from J, with 13 bases between. Germline-derived CDR1 and CDR2 are MGHRA and YSYEKL. The CDR3 DNA sequence: TGCGCCAGCAGCCAAGAAAGGTTACTCGTAAATCAGCCCCAGCATTTT. As protein: CASSQERLLVNQPQHF.

V is TRBV6-4 and J is TRBJ1-2; D is undetermined. The CDR3 consists of 15 residues. The ends were cut back, 4 bases at V and 0 bases at J, with 12 bases in the middle. CDR1 MRHNA and CDR2 SNTAGT come from the germline V gene. The CDR3 DNA reads TGTGCCAGCAGTGTCGAGCCAGAAGCTAACTATGGCTACACCTTC. Its translation is CASSVEPEANYGYTF.

This chain connects TRBV2 to TRBJ2-5, with D perhaps being TRBD1 or TRBD2 (6 bases each). Germline loops: CDR1 SNHLY, CDR2 FYNNEI. The CDR3 sequence is 14 residues long. The V end was cut by 1 base, the J end by 4 bases, with 10 bases between. CDR3 in DNA: TGTGCCAGCAGTGAAGGGGGGGCGCGAGAGACCCAGTACTTC. It specifies CASSEGGARETQYF.

The rearrangement joins TRBV7-2 to TRBJ1-4, with D maybe TRBD1 (6 bases). Germline CDR1 is SGHTA and CDR2 is FQGNSA. V was trimmed by 5 bases and J by 6 bases, leaving 19 bases between them. The CDR3 runs to 16 residues. The CDR3 reads CASSRLQQGGYEKLFF. The DNA of the CDR3 is TGTGCCAGCAGCCGTCTCCAACAGGGAGGGTATGAAAAACTGTTTTTT.

The rearrangement uses TRBV4-3 and TRBJ2-3; 12 positions match TRBD2. V was pared by 6 bases and J by 5 bases, with 6 bases of the junction left unmatched. The CDR3 length is 15 residues. CDR1 and CDR2 from the germline V gene are LGHNA and YSLEER. CDR3 sequence: CASRATGLAGDTQYF. The CDR3 nucleotides are TGCGCCAGCAGGGCTACGGGACTAGCGGGAGATACGCAGTATTTT.

The chain employs TRBV6-2 or TRBV6-3 and TRBJ2-1, with D perhaps being TRBD1 or TRBD2 (5 bases each). Between the trimmed V and J ends, which lost 2 bases and 8 bases, there was a span of 7 bases. Germline lookup yields CDR1 MNHEY and CDR2 SVGEGT. The CDR3 covers 12 residues. As DNA, the CDR3 is TGTGCCAGCAGTTACGGGGACCATGAGCAGTTCTTC. Protein: CASSYGDHEQFF.

The V and J genes are TRBV7-8 and TRBJ2-1; 11 nucleotides align to TRBD2. After removal of 5 bases from V and 4 bases from J, the junction contained 10 bases not matched to a gene. CDR1 and CDR2 (germline): SGHVS, FQNEAQ. CDR3 length: 17 residues. The CDR3 sequence is CASSQLAGDRYYNEQFF. The CDR3 coding sequence is TGTGCCAGCAGCCAACTAGCGGGAGATAGATATTACAATGAGCAGTTCTTC.

Worth noting for this clone: Other DNA sequences in this specimen translate into the identical CDR3. This rearrangement joins TRBV19 to TRBJ2-6, with D maybe TRBD2 (6 bases). Germline V gene data show CDR1 as LNHDA and CDR2 as SQIVND (reference sequence). The CDR3 covers 17 residues. Trimming left V 1 base short and J 0 bases short, with 10 bases between. The CDR3 DNA reads TGTGCCAGTAGTATAGGGACGGGGGTCTCTGGGGCCAACGTCCTGACTTTC. This translates into CASSIGTGVSGANVLTF.

This chain links TRBV5-1 with TRBJ2-2, with D perhaps TRBD1 (6 bases). The CDR3 contains 15 residues. Trimming stripped 1 base from V and 6 bases from J, with 13 bases between. Looked up from germline, CDR1 is SGHRS and CDR2 is YFSETQ. CDR3: CASSLHTRQAGELFF. The CDR3 bases are TGCGCCAGCAGCTTGCACACCCGACAGGCCGGGGAGCTGTTTTTT.

The chain is built from TRBV5-1 and TRBJ2-1; 12 bases line up with TRBD2. The germline V gene has CDR1 SGHRS and CDR2 YFSETQ. Germline trimming cut 4 bases from V and 5 bases from J; bases unmatched to any gene: 7. The CDR3 covers 16 residues. This CDR3 reads CASSPPGLAGDNEQFF. The CDR3 region has the DNA TGCGCCAGCAGCCCCCCGGGACTAGCGGGCGACAATGAGCAGTTCTTC.